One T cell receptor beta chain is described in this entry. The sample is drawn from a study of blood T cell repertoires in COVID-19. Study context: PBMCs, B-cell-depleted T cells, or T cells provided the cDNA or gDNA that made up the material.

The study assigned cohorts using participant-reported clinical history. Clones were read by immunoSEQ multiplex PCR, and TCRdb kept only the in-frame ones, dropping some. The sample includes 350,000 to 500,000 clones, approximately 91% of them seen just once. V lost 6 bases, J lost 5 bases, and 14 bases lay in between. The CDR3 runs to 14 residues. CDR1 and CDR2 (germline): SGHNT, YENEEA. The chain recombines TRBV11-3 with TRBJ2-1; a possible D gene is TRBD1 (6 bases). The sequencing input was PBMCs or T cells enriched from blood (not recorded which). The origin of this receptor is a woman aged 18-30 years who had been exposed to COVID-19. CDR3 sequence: CASSWTALDNEQFF. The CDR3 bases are TGTGCCAGCAGTTGGACAGCCTTAGACAATGAGCAGTTCTTC.